These 2 T cell receptor beta chains originate from one sample sequenced in a study of cytomegalovirus exposure and HLA in healthy donors. The PCR used 60 Vbeta and 13 Jbeta primers. The method was immunoSEQ multiplex PCR; TCRdb's version includes in-frame clones alone and lacks a portion of them. The data show about 61,000 clones, about 87% seen once. Sequenced: PBMCs. The receptors stem from a man younger than 30 in good health and CMV-seronegative.

The chain couples TRBV11-3 to TRBJ1-3; D gene ambiguous. V was cut by 3 bases and J by 4 bases, with 7 bases left in between. Germline V lookup: CDR1 SGHNT, CDR2 YENEEA. The CDR3 consists of 13 residues. CDR3 DNA: TGTGCCAGCAGCTTCGATACAGGAAACACCATATATTTT. The encoded protein is CASSFDTGNTIYF.

This chain uses TRBV6-5 with TRBJ2-5; perhaps TRBD1 as D (5 bases). The CDR3 loop spans 15 amino acids. V was clipped by 2 bases and J by 3 bases, with 13 bases between them. Per the germline V gene, CDR1 is MNHEY and CDR2 is SVGAGI. The CDR3 loop reads CASSYVGQGEETQYF. The CDR3 DNA follows: TGTGCCAGCAGTTACGTTGGGCAGGGCGAAGAGACCCAGTACTTC.